The 15 T cell receptor beta chains in this list originate from one sample, sequenced in a study of cytomegalovirus exposure and HLA in healthy donors. Generated by immunoSEQ multiplex PCR, the TCRdb table keeps only in-frame clones and is missing some. The sample has around 150,000 clones; roughly nine tenths are singletons. Sequencing was performed on PBMCs. All receptors derive from a woman between 18 and 29 years old in good health and CMV-seropositive.

The gene calls are TRBV7-2 and TRBJ1-3, with D maybe TRBD1 (5 bases). The CDR3 totals 16 residues. V lost 5 bases to trimming and J lost 4 bases, with 18 bases between them. Looked up from germline, CDR1 is SGHTA and CDR2 is FQGNSA. The CDR3 DNA reads as TGTGCCAGCAGCCCCGTGCTGGGCGGGGCCGGAAACACCATATATTTT. This sequence encodes CASSPVLGGAGNTIYF.

V is TRBV6-6 and J is TRBJ2-7; 12 nucleotides align to TRBD2. This CDR3 is 13 amino acids long. Trimming cost V 7 bases and J 6 bases; bases outside gene matches: 4. Germline CDR1 is MNHNY and CDR2 is SVGAGI (reference sequence). The CDR3 loop reads CASTTSGSLEQYF. The CDR3 DNA reads as TGTGCCAGCACGACTAGCGGGAGTCTCGAGCAGTACTTC.

The CDR3 nucleotides read TGTGCCAGCAGCTTGTCGGTTTACGCGAACACCGGGGAGCTGTTTTTT. Amino acid sequence: CASSLSVYANTGELFF. The rearrangement joins TRBV7-8 to TRBJ2-2, with D unresolved. V lost 3 bases and J 0 bases, leaving 11 bases between the germline ends. The CDR3 sequence is 16 residues long. In germline, CDR1 is SGHVS, CDR2 FQNEAQ.

The chain joins TRBV2 to TRBJ2-1, with 13 bases fitting TRBD2. V trimming: 6 bases; J trimming: 6 bases; junction bases outside the gene matches: 5. CDR3 length equals 15 residues. Germline V gene data show CDR1 as SNHLY and CDR2 as FYNNEI. The CDR3 DNA sequence: TGTGCCAGCAGCCCCACTAGCGGGGGGGGCAATGAGCAGTTCTTC. Residues: CASSPTSGGGNEQFF.

This chain connects TRBV4-3 to TRBJ2-1; TRBD1 aligns across 8 bases. This CDR3 comprises 17 residues. Germline assignment: CDR1 LGHNA and CDR2 YSLEER. J was trimmed by 4 bases and V by 4 bases; bases with no gene match: 12. The CDR3 DNA is TGCGCCAGCAGCCTTCATTCCGGGACAGGCTTTTACAATGAGCAGTTCTTC. It codes for CASSLHSGTGFYNEQFF.

The rearrangement uses TRBV6-1 and TRBJ1-3, with D perhaps TRBD1 (5 bases). The CDR3 is 14 amino acids. Germline V CDR1 and CDR2: MNHNS, SASEGT. Trimming pared 8 bases from V and 4 bases from J, leaving 15 bases between. Written as DNA, the CDR3 is TGTGCCAGCTCTCAAGGGGCGAGAGGAAACACCATATATTTT. Its protein product is CASSQGARGNTIYF.

This clone was observed a single time. The chain employs TRBV30 and TRBJ1-3; D ambiguous. Germline CDR1 and CDR2: GTSNPN and SVGIG (reference sequence). The CDR3 contains 13 residues. The CDR3 sequence: CATEVEAGNTIYF. The CDR3 coding sequence is TGTGCAACGGAGGTGGAGGCAGGAAACACCATATATTTT.

This clone occurred a few times. V and J are TRBV15 and TRBJ2-7; D not resolved. V lost 3 bases, J lost 2 bases, and 20 bases lay in between. The CDR3 is made up of 17 amino acids. CDR1 and CDR2 from the germline V gene are LNHNV and YYDKDF (reference sequence). CDR3 in DNA: TGTGCCACCAGCAGTACTACCCTGACGGCCATCACCTACGAGCAGTACTTC. It specifies CATSSTTLTAITYEQYF.

As regards this clone: This specimen includes other DNA sequences encoding the same CDR3. The rearrangement joins TRBV6-5 to TRBJ2-7; D is possibly TRBD2 (6 bases). This CDR3 spans 15 amino acids. The V end was cut by 0 bases, the J end by 0 bases, with 9 bases between. Germline V gene sequence: CDR1 MNHEY, CDR2 SVGAGI. The CDR3 here is CASSYSSGSSYEQYF. The DNA of the CDR3 is TGTGCCAGCAGTTACTCTAGCGGAAGCTCCTACGAGCAGTACTTC.

The J gene is TRBJ1-5, the V gene TRBV11-2; tentative D call: TRBD1 (6 bases). Germline CDR1 and CDR2: SGHAT and FQNNGV. The CDR3 consists of 14 residues. With 5 bases removed from V and 2 bases from J, the gap between germline ends came to 10 bases. DNA for the CDR3: TGTGCCAGCAGCACACAGGGTGGCAATCAGCCCCAGCATTTT. This codes for CASSTQGGNQPQHF.

This CDR3 is CASSLGLAGYNEQFF. The CDR3, as DNA: TGTGCCAGCAGCTTAGGGCTAGCGGGTTACAATGAGCAGTTCTTC. This sequence joins TRBV11-2 and TRBJ2-1, with 8 nucleotides matching TRBD2. The V gene end was trimmed by 1 base and the J gene end by 4 bases; junction bases not matched to a gene: 3. CDR3 size: 15 residues. In germline, CDR1 is SGHAT, CDR2 FQNNGV.

The rearrangement uses TRBV29-1 and TRBJ2-2; 9 bases align to TRBD2. With 3 bases clipped from V and 3 bases from J, the junction kept 11 bases outside the gene matches. This CDR3 is built from 17 residues. Germline values: CDR1 SQVTM, CDR2 ANQGSEA. The CDR3 protein is CSVELQLAGIYTGELFF. The CDR3 DNA follows: TGCAGCGTTGAGCTGCAACTAGCGGGCATTTACACCGGGGAGCTGTTTTTT.

The V and J genes are TRBV9 and TRBJ2-1; possible D gene TRBD2, 6 bases. Germline lookup yields CDR1 SGDLS and CDR2 YYNGEE. Trimming removed 3 bases from V and 5 bases from J, with 9 bases in between. This CDR3 has 13 residues. CDR3 sequence: CASSALAHNEQFF. CDR3 sequence (DNA): TGTGCCAGCAGCGCGCTAGCGCACAATGAGCAGTTCTTC.

The chain combines TRBV4-2 with TRBJ2-1; TRBD2 matches 13 bases. Germline V lookup: CDR1 LGHNA, CDR2 YNFKEQ. V dropped 0 bases and J dropped 7; count of bases not matched to a gene: 9. This CDR3 is built from 18 residues. The CDR3 region is CASSQDSHGTSGINEQFF. The CDR3 coding sequence is TGTGCCAGCAGCCAAGATTCCCATGGGACTAGCGGGATAAATGAGCAGTTCTTC.

The chain recombines TRBV18 with TRBJ2-2, with 8 nucleotides matching TRBD2. The CDR3 contains 21 residues. J gave up 0 bases and V 2 bases, and 17 bases lay outside the gene matches. CDR1 KGHSH and CDR2 LQKENI come from the germline V gene. The CDR3 DNA is TGTGCCAGCTCACCATTCCAAGCGGGAGTCAGCCCTCACGCGAACACCGGGGAGCTGTTTTTT. Protein: CASSPFQAGVSPHANTGELFF.